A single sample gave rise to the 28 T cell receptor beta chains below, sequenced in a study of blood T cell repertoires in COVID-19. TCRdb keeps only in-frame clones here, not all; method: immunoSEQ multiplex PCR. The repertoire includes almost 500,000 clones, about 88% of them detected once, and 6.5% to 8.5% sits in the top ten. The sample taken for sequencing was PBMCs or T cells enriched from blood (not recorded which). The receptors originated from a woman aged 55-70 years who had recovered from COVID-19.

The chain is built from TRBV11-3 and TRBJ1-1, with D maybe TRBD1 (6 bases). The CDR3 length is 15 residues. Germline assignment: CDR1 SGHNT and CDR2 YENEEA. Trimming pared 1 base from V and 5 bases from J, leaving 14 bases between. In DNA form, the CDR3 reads TGTGCCAGCAGCTTAGGAGGCGGGGGGCGGACTGAAGCTTTCTTT. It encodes CASSLGGGGRTEAFF.

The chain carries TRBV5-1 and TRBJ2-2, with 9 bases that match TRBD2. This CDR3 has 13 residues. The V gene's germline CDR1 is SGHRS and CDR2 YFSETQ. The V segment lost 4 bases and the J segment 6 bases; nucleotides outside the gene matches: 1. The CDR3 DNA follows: TGCGCCAGCAGCGGGACTAGCCCCGGGGAGCTGTTTTTT. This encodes CASSGTSPGELFF.

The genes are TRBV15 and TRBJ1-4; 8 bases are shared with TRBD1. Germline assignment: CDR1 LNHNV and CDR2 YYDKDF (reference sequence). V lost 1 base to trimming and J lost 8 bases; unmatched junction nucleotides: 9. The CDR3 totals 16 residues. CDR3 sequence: CATSRGQGSKEEKLFF. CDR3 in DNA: TGTGCCACCAGCAGAGGACAGGGGTCTAAGGAAGAAAAACTGTTTTTT. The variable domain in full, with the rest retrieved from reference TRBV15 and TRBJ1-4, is DAMVIQNPRYQVTQFGKPVTLSCSQTLNHNVMYWYQQKSSQAPKLLFHYYDKDFNNEADTPDNFQSRRPNTSFCFLDIRSPGLGDTAMYLCATSRGQGSKEEKLFFGSGTQLSVL.

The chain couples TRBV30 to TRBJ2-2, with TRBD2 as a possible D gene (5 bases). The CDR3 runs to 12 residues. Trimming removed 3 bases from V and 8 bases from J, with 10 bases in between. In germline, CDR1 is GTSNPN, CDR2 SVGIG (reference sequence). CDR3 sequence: CAWRDSPGELFF. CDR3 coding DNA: TGTGCCTGGAGGGACTCACCGGGGGAGCTGTTTTTT.

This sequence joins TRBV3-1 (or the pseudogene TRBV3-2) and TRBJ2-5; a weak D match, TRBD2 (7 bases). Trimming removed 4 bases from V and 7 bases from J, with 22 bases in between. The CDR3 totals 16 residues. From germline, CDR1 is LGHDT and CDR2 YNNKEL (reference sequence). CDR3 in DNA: TGTGCCAGCAGCCTCCCTTCGGCGGGGGCCCATGGGACCCAGTACTTC. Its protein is CASSLPSAGAHGTQYF.

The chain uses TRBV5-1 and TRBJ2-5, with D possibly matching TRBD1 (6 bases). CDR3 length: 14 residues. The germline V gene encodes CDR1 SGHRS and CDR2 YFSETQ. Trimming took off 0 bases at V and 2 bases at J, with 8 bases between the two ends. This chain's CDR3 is CASSLGDTQETQYF. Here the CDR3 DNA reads TGCGCCAGCAGCTTGGGGGACACACAAGAGACCCAGTACTTC.

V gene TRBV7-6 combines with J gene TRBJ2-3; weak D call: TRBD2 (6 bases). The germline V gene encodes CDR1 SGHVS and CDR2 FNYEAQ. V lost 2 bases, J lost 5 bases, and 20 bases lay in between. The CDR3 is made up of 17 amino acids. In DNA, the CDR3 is TGTGCCAGCAGCTTAACGGAGGGGCCGGAATCCGGAGATACGCAGTATTTT. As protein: CASSLTEGPESGDTQYF.

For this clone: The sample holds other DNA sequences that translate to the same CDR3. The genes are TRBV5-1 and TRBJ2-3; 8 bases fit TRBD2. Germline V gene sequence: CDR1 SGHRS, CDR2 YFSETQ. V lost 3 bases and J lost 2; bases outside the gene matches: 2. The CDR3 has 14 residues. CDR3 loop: CASSSGGLTDTQYF. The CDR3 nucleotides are TGCGCCAGCAGCTCGGGAGGGCTCACAGATACGCAGTATTTT.

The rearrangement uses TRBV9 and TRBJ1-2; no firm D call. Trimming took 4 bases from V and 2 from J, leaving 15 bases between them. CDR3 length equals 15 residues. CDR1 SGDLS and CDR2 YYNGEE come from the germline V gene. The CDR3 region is CASSPAATGNYGYTF. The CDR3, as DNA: TGTGCCAGCAGCCCTGCTGCTACCGGGAACTATGGCTACACCTTC.

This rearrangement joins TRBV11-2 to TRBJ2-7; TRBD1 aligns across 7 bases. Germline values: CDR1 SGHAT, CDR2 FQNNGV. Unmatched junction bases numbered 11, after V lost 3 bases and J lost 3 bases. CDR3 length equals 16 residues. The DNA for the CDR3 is TGTGCCAGCAGCTTTCGGGACAGTAGAATATACTACGAGCAGTACGTC. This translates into CASSFRDSRIYYEQYV.

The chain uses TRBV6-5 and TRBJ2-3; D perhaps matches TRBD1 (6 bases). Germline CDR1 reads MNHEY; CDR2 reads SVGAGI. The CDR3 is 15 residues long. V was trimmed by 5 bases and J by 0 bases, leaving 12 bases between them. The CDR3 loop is CASSKQGTSTDTQYF. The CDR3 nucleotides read TGTGCCAGCAGTAAACAGGGTACTAGCACAGATACGCAGTATTTT.

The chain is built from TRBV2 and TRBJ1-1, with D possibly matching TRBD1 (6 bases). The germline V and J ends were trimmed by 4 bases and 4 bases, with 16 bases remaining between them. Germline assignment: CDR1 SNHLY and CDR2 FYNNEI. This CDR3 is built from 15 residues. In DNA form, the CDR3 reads TGTGCCAGCAGTGTCCAGGGGCAGGGGTTCACTGAAGCTTTCTTT. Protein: CASSVQGQGFTEAFF. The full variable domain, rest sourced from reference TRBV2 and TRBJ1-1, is EPEVTQTPSHQVTQMGQEVILRCVPISNHLYFYWYRQILGQKVEFLVSFYNNEISEKSEIFDDQFSVERPDGSNFTLKIRSTKLEDSAMYFCASSVQGQGFTEAFFGQGTRLTVV.

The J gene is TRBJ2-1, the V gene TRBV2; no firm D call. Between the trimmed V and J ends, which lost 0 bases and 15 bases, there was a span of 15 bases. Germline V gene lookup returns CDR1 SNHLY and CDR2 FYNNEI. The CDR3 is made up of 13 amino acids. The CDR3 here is CASSEARQSDLFF. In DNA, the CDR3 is TGTGCCAGCAGTGAAGCCCGGCAGTCAGACTTGTTCTTC.

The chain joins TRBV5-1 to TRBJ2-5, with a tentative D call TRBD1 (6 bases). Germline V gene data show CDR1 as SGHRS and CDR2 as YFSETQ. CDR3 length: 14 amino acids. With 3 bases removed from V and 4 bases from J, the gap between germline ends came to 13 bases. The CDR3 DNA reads TGCGCCAGCAGCTCGGGCAGGGGCCCAGAGACCCAGTACTTC. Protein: CASSSGRGPETQYF.

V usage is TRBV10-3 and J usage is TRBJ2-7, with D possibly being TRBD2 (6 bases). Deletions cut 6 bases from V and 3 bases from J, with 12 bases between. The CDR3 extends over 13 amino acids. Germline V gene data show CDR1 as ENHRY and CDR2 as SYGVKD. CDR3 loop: CAISHRGYYEQYF. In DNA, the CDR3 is TGTGCCATCAGCCATCGGGGGTACTACGAGCAGTACTTC.

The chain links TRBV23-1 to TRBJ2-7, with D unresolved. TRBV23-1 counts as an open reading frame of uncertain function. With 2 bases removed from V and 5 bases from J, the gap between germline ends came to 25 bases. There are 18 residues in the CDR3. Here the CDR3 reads CASSQIGELVTFPHEQYF. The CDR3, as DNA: TGCGCCAGCAGTCAAATCGGAGAGTTAGTAACATTCCCCCACGAGCAGTACTTC.

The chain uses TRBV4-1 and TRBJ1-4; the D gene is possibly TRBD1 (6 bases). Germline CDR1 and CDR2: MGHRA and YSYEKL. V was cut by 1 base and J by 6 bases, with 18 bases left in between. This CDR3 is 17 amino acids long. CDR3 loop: CASSQVGGGQVHEKLFF. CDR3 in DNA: TGCGCCAGCAGCCAAGTAGGGGGTGGGCAGGTCCATGAAAAACTGTTTTTT.

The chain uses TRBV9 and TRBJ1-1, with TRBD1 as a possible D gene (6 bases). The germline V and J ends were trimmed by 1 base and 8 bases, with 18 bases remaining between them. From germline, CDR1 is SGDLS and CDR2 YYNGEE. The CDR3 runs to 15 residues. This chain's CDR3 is CASSVSATGRPEAFF. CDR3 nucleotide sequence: TGTGCCAGCAGCGTAAGTGCGACAGGCCGTCCCGAAGCTTTCTTT.

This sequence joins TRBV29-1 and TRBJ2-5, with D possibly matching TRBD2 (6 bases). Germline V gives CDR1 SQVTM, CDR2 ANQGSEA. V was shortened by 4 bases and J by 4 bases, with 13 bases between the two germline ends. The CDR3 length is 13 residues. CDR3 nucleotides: TGCAGCGTTGCCCAGATGGGGGGAGAGACCCAGTACTTC. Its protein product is CSVAQMGGETQYF. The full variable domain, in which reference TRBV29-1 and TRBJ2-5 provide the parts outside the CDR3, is SAVISQKPSRDICQRGTSLTIQCQVDSQVTMMFWYRQQPGQSLTLIATANQGSEATYESGFVIDKFPISRPNLTFSTLTVSNMSPEDSSIYLCSVAQMGGETQYFGPGTRLLVL.

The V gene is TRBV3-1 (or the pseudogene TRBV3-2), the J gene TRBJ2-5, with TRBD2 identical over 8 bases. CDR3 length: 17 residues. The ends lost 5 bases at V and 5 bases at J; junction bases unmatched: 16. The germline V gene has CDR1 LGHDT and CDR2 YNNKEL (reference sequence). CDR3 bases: TGTGCCAGCAGCGCTAGCAGTCCGCCGGCGGGGGGCGAGACCCAGTACTTC. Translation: CASSASSPPAGGETQYF.

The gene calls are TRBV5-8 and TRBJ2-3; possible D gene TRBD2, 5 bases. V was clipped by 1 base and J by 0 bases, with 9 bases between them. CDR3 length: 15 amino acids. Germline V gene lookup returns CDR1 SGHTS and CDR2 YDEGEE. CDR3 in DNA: TGTGCCAGCAGCTTGAGAGGGTTTAGCACAGATACGCAGTATTTT. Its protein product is CASSLRGFSTDTQYF.

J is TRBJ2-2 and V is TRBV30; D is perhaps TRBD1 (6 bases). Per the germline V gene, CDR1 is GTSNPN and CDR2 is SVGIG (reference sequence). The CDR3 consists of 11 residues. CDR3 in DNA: TGTGCAGGGGGGAACACCGGGGAGCTGTTTTTT. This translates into CAGGNTGELFF.

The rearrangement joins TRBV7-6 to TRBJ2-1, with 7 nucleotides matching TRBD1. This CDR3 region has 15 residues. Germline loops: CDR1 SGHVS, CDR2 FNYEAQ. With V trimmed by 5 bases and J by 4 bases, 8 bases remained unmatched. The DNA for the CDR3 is TGTGCCAGCAGCCCTCGGGACAGAGAGTACAATGAGCAGTTCTTC. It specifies CASSPRDREYNEQFF.

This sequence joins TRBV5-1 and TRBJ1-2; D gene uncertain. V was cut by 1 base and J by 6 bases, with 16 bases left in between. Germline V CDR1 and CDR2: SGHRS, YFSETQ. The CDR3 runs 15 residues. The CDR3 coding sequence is TGCGCCAGCAGCTTGAGTCGGGTTTATGGCGATGGCTACACCTTC. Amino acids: CASSLSRVYGDGYTF.

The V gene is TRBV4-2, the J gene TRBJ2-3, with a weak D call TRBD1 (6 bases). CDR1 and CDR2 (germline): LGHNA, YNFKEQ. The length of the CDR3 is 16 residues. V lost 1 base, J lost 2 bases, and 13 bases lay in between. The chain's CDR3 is CASSQGQAELTDTQYF. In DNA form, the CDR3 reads TGTGCCAGCAGCCAAGGACAGGCCGAACTCACAGATACGCAGTATTTT.

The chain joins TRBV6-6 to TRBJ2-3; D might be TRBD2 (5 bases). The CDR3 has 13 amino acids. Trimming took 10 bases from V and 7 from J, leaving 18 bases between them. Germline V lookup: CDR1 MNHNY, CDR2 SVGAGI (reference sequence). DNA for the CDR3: TGTGCCACCACTTTCCCCAACGGGAATACGCAGTATTTT. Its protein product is CATTFPNGNTQYF.

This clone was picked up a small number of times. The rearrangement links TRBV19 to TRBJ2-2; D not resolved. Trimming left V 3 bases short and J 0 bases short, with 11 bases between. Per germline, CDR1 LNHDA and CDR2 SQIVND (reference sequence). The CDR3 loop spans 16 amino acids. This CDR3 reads CASSISLSANTGELFF. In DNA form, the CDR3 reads TGTGCCAGTAGTATCTCACTTAGTGCGAACACCGGGGAGCTGTTTTTT. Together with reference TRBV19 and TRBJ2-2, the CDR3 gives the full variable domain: DGGITQSPKYLFRKEGQNVTLSCEQNLNHDAMYWYRQDPGQGLRLIYYSQIVNDFQKGDIAEGYSVSREKKESFPLTVTSAQKNPTAFYLCASSISLSANTGELFFGEGSRLTVL.

The DNA of the CDR3 is TGTGCCAGCAGCCCCCGAGATGAGGCTGAAAAACTGTTTTTT. Translating gives CASSPRDEAEKLFF. The gene calls are TRBV4-2 and TRBJ1-4, with no clear D. Trimming stripped 4 bases from V and 7 bases from J, with 13 bases between. Germline loops: CDR1 LGHNA, CDR2 YNFKEQ. This CDR3 contains 14 residues.